The 17 T cell receptor beta chains given below trace back to one sample, sequenced in a study of regulatory T cells in long-lasting Graves disease. Time point given: newly diagnosed GD, antithyroid drugs for less than 3 months. PBMC-extracted RNA yielded the TCR library. CDR3 regions were amplified by Arm-PCR using iRepertoire HTBI primers to build TCR beta libraries. TCRdb reprocessed the multiplex PCR reads with MiXCR, giving one entry per CDR3 protein. Among 350,000 to 450,000 distinct CDR3 sequences listed, 12% were seen once. These data were also filed under a second study, of T cells in Graves' hyperthyroidism and ophthalmopathy.

Source: peripheral blood mononuclear cells (PBMCs), taken at new diagnosis, from a patient treated with antithyroid drugs. The receptor source for this set is a woman aged 18-35 years with Graves disease.

The V gene is TRBV11-2, the J gene TRBJ1-5; D unclear. V gave up 1 base and J gave up 0 bases, with 7 bases separating them. The CDR3 consists of 15 residues. Germline-derived CDR1 and CDR2 are SGHAT and FQNNGV. In DNA form, the CDR3 reads TGTGCCAGCAGCTTAGGCCCGGATAGCAATCAGCCCCAGCATTTT. This gives the protein CASSLGPDSNQPQHF.

This clonotype was counted at least ten times. CDR3 in amino acids: CASSHGTGNYGYTF. Written as DNA, the CDR3 is TGTGCCAGCAGCCACGGGACAGGGAACTATGGCTACACCTTC. The chain has TRBV3-1 and TRBJ1-2; 9 bases agree with TRBD1. CDR1 is LGHDT, CDR2 YNNKEL, per germline (reference sequence). V lost 3 bases, J lost 2 bases, and 1 base stayed unmatched. The CDR3 is 14 amino acids.

This clonotype was seen ten or more times. V gene TRBV6-2 or TRBV6-3 combines with J gene TRBJ1-1, with D uncertain. This CDR3 comprises 15 residues. V gave up 8 bases and J gave up 0 bases, with 16 bases separating them. Germline V gene lookup returns CDR1 MNHEY and CDR2 SVGEGT. The CDR3, as DNA: TGTGCCAGCGGCATGCCAAACGGTATGAACACTGAAGCTTTCTTT. It translates to CASGMPNGMNTEAFF.

There are many counts of this clonotype. The J gene is TRBJ1-1, the V gene TRBV30; no clear D. V lost 0 bases and J lost 2, with 7 bases in between. The germline CDR1 and CDR2 sequences are GTSNPN and SVGIG (reference sequence). The CDR3 has 13 amino acids. The chain's CDR3 is CAWSVPPNTEAFF. For the CDR3, the DNA is TGTGCCTGGAGTGTACCCCCTAACACTGAAGCTTTCTTT.

This clonotype was counted ten times or more. This chain connects TRBV5-5 to TRBJ2-1; D gene uncertain. Germline V lookup: CDR1 SGHKS, CDR2 YYEKEE (reference sequence). V gave up 4 bases and J gave up 5 bases, with 19 bases separating them. This CDR3 is 16 amino acids long. DNA of the CDR3: TGTGCCAGCAGCCCTCCTTCTGGGGTTATGGACAATGAGCAGTTCTTC. Its translation: CASSPPSGVMDNEQFF.

The V and J genes are TRBV9 and TRBJ2-1, with TRBD2 matching 10 bases. The CDR3 consists of 23 residues. The V gene end was trimmed by 4 bases and the J gene end by 5 bases; junction bases not matched to a gene: 30. Germline V gives CDR1 SGDLS, CDR2 YYNGEE. The CDR3 loop is CASSLTSGATFSSSQQQDNEQFF. Here the CDR3 DNA reads TGTGCCAGCAGCCTAACTAGCGGGGCGACGTTCAGCTCCTCCCAGCAGCAAGACAATGAGCAGTTCTTC.

This clonotype has at least ten counts. The chain couples TRBV24-1 to TRBJ1-5; D unresolved. Germline loops: CDR1 KGHDR, CDR2 SFDVKD. This CDR3 contains 14 residues. Trimming pared 4 bases from V and 0 bases from J, leaving 6 bases between. The CDR3 spells CATSEASSNQPQHF. CDR3 bases: TGTGCCACCAGTGAAGCGAGTAGCAATCAGCCCCAGCATTTT.

This clonotype was found many times. The genes are TRBV20-1 and TRBJ2-7; D gene uncertain. The CDR3 spans 14 residues. V gave up 5 bases and J gave up 2 bases, with 16 bases separating them. Germline-derived CDR1 and CDR2 are DFQATT and SNEGSKA (reference sequence). DNA for the CDR3: TGCAGTGCTCCCTCTAGGAGATACCCCTACGAGCAGTACTTC. Residues: CSAPSRRYPYEQYF.

The J gene is TRBJ2-5, the V gene TRBV7-6, with D perhaps being TRBD1 or TRBD2 (6 bases each). The germline CDR1 and CDR2 sequences are SGHVS and FNYEAQ. V was cut by 1 base and J by 4 bases, with 22 bases left in between. This CDR3 has 18 residues. CDR3 nucleotides: TGTGCCAGCAGCTTAGACGTCTGGGGGGCTCTAAAGGGAGAGACCCAGTACTTC. Encoded protein: CASSLDVWGALKGETQYF.

The rearrangement links TRBV19 to TRBJ2-3, with D perhaps matching TRBD1 or TRBD2 (6 bases each). The CDR3 extends over 16 amino acids. The V gene lost 5 bases and the J gene lost 3 bases, with 18 bases spanning the gap. Germline V gene sequence: CDR1 LNHDA, CDR2 SQIVND (reference sequence). The CDR3 protein is CASSAGTLALTDTQYF. The CDR3 bases are TGTGCCAGTAGTGCCGGGACACTAGCTTTGACAGATACGCAGTATTTT. The full variable domain, rest sourced from reference TRBV19 and TRBJ2-3, is DGGITQSPKYLFRKEGQNVTLSCEQNLNHDAMYWYRQDPGQGLRLIYYSQIVNDFQKGDIAEGYSVSREKKESFPLTVTSAQKNPTAFYLCASSAGTLALTDTQYFGPGTRLTVL.

This clonotype was seen a few times. The chain has TRBV15 and TRBJ2-2, with 7 bases matching TRBD2. Germline-derived CDR1 and CDR2 are LNHNV and YYDKDF (reference sequence). The CDR3 sequence is 18 residues long. The V gene end was trimmed by 5 bases and the J gene end by 4 bases; junction bases not matched to a gene: 16. CDR3 coding DNA: TGTGCCACCAGCCTACCTGGGGGGGAAGGAGGCGGCACCGGGGAGCTGTTTTTT. It yields the protein CATSLPGGEGGGTGELFF.

The chain recombines TRBV4-2 with TRBJ2-3; D not resolved. The CDR3 extends over 15 amino acids. Germline assignment: CDR1 LGHNA and CDR2 YNFKEQ. V shed 4 bases and J shed 0 bases, with 11 bases lying between them. The CDR3 is CASSPRALSTDTQYF. CDR3 coding DNA: TGTGCCAGCAGCCCTCGCGCCCTTAGCACAGATACGCAGTATTTT.

This clonotype occurred a few times. The gene calls are TRBV7-9 and TRBJ1-4, with 9 bases fitting TRBD1. The germline gives CDR1 SEHNR, CDR2 FQNEAQ (reference sequence). The V gene end was trimmed by 4 bases and the J gene end by 8 bases; junction bases not matched to a gene: 11. The CDR3 is 16 residues long. CDR3: CASSSPRGTGREKLFF. The CDR3 coding sequence is TGTGCCAGCAGCTCCCCCCGCGGGACAGGGAGGGAAAAACTGTTTTTT.

This clonotype was observed at least ten times. The CDR3 DNA reads as TGTGCCAGCAGCCAGGACAGGGGGGAACTTGAAGCTTTCTTT. Amino acid sequence: CASSQDRGELEAFF. The chain joins TRBV6-1 to TRBJ1-1; 10 bases match TRBD1. CDR1 and CDR2 from the germline V gene are MNHNS and SASEGT. CDR3 length: 14 amino acids. Trimming took 6 bases from V and 7 from J; bases not matched to a gene: 8.

Ten or more counts support this clonotype. V is TRBV28 and J is TRBJ2-1; weak D call: TRBD2 (5 bases). The germline V gene encodes CDR1 MDHEN and CDR2 SYDVKM. The CDR3 sequence is 12 residues long. Trimming took 6 bases from V and 7 from J, leaving 10 bases between them. The CDR3 is CASRSRRNEQFF. CDR3 nucleotides: TGTGCCAGCAGATCACGGAGGAATGAGCAGTTCTTC.

This clonotype was seen more than once but under ten times. One junction end does not reproduce the germline sequence, and a read error may be involved. The rearrangement joins TRBV11-3 to TRBJ2-1; 9 positions agree with TRBD1. CDR3 length: 15 amino acids. The germline CDR1 and CDR2 sequences are SGHNT and YENEEA. Here the CDR3 reads CANSSRDRDYNEQFF. DNA of the CDR3: TGTGCCAACAGCTCCCGGGACAGGGATTACAATGAGCAGTTCTTC.

The chain employs TRBV18 and TRBJ2-3; maybe TRBD2 (5 bases). V was shortened by 4 bases and J by 7 bases, with 12 bases between the two germline ends. CDR3 length: 13 amino acids. CDR1 is KGHSH, CDR2 LQKENI, per germline. The CDR3 spells CASSLHGENTQYF. DNA of the CDR3: TGTGCCAGCTCACTACACGGGGAGAATACGCAGTATTTT. Full variable domain (missing parts from reference TRBV18 and TRBJ2-3): NAGVMQNPRHLVRRRGQEARLRCSPMKGHSHVYWYRQLPEEGLKFMVYLQKENIIDESGMPKERFSAEFPKEGPSILRIQQVVRGDSAAYFCASSLHGENTQYFGPGTRLTVL.